The 14 T cell receptor beta chains given below trace back to one sample, sequenced in a study of response to subunit inactivated influenza vaccine. TCRdb itself ran the RT-PCR reads through MiXCR, one entry per CDR3 protein. The sample records roughly 460,000 distinct CDR3 sequences, approximately 10% being singletons. Sequencing was performed on PBMCs from blood, taken more than 35 days after vaccination. Receptors originate from a middle-aged man who received an inactivated influenza vaccine.

In regard to this clonotype: A clone one base away is much larger, so this may be a read error. The chain links TRBV29-1 to TRBJ2-1; weak D call: TRBD1 (6 bases). Germline CDR1 is SQVTM and CDR2 is ANQGSEA. CDR3 length: 13 residues. CDR3 sequence (DNA): TGCAGCGTCGCCGGGACAACAGACAATGTGCAGTTCTTC. Translated, it gives CSVAGTTDNVQFF.

Only a few counts were recorded for this clonotype. This chain uses TRBV7-2 with TRBJ2-4; TRBD1 matches at 8 bases. Germline lookup yields CDR1 SGHTA and CDR2 FQGNSA. The trim removed 3 bases at V and 6 bases at J, leaving 7 bases unmatched. The CDR3 runs to 15 residues. CDR3 DNA: TGTGCCAGCAGCTTGGACAGGGCATCGAGAAACATTCAGTACTTC. Its protein is CASSLDRASRNIQYF.

This clonotype has only a few counts. The chain combines TRBV5-1 with TRBJ2-5; TRBD2 matches at 10 bases. CDR3 length: 16 residues. Germline V lookup: CDR1 SGHRS, CDR2 YFSETQ. V lost 0 bases, J lost 1 base, and 3 bases stayed unmatched. Here the CDR3 reads CASSLGSSGSQETQYF. The CDR3 DNA sequence: TGCGCCAGCAGCTTGGGGTCTAGCGGGAGCCAAGAGACCCAGTACTTC.

This clonotype was seen repeatedly, ten times or more. The V and J genes are TRBV10-2 and TRBJ2-4; D gene ambiguous. Trimming took off 3 bases at V and 1 base at J, with 16 bases between the two ends. The CDR3 loop spans 17 amino acids. CDR1 and CDR2 from the germline V gene are WSHSY and SAAADI. CDR3 sequence: CASSEGPRSMAKNIQYF. Here the CDR3 DNA reads TGCGCCAGCAGTGAAGGACCCCGATCTATGGCCAAAAACATTCAGTACTTC.

This clonotype was found many times. The chain employs TRBV7-9 and TRBJ2-6, with no clear D. CDR1 and CDR2 from the germline V gene are SEHNR and FQNEAQ (reference sequence). CDR3 length: 15 residues. V lost 0 bases and J lost 0, with 3 bases in between. The chain's CDR3 is CASSLAGSGANVLTF. Written as DNA, the CDR3 is TGTGCCAGCAGCTTAGCGGGCTCTGGGGCCAACGTCCTGACTTTC.

The rearrangement joins TRBV20-1 to TRBJ2-1, with 10 bases lining up with TRBD1. V shed 0 bases and J 2 bases; nucleotides not matched to a gene: 1. There are 15 residues in the CDR3. Germline CDR1 reads DFQATT; CDR2 reads SNEGSKA (reference sequence). CDR3 sequence: CSAREGTGAYNEQFF. DNA of the CDR3: TGCAGTGCTAGAGAGGGGACAGGGGCCTACAATGAGCAGTTCTTC.

The chain couples TRBV7-9 to TRBJ1-2, with D possibly being TRBD1 (6 bases). V lost 5 bases and J 3 bases, leaving 19 bases between the germline ends. The CDR3 totals 16 residues. Germline loops: CDR1 SEHNR, CDR2 FQNEAQ (reference sequence). The CDR3: CASSKAGGSLYYGYTF. The CDR3 DNA reads TGTGCCAGCAGCAAAGCCGGGGGCAGCCTCTACTATGGCTACACCTTC.

This clonotype has at least ten counts. The J gene is TRBJ2-5, the V gene TRBV10-3, with D possibly TRBD1 on 6 matching bases. This CDR3 is 13 amino acids long. The ends were cut back, 9 bases at V and 2 bases at J, with 13 bases in the middle. Germline CDR1 is ENHRY and CDR2 is SYGVKD. The DNA of the CDR3 is TGTGCCATAGCCGGGACACATCAAGAGACCCAGTACTTC. Translation gives CAIAGTHQETQYF.

The CDR3 reads CASSVGTVSGEAFF. The CDR3 DNA sequence: TGTGCCAGCAGCGTGGGGACGGTGAGTGGTGAAGCTTTCTTT. V is TRBV7-9 and J is TRBJ1-1; weak D call: TRBD1 (5 bases). Germline V gene lookup returns CDR1 SEHNR and CDR2 FQNEAQ (reference sequence). This CDR3 is built from 14 residues. V was shortened by 5 bases and J by 7 bases, with 17 bases between the two germline ends.

This clonotype was seen more than once but under ten times. This rearrangement joins TRBV20-1 to TRBJ1-5; TRBD1 agrees at 9 bases. The germline V gene encodes CDR1 DFQATT and CDR2 SNEGSKA (reference sequence). The CDR3 covers 14 residues. V was pared by 4 bases and J by 5 bases, with 6 bases of the junction left unmatched. This CDR3 reads CSATYRQGDQPQHF. The DNA for the CDR3 is TGCAGTGCTACCTACCGACAGGGGGATCAGCCCCAGCATTTT.

V usage is TRBV3-1 and J usage is TRBJ2-7; 7 nucleotides line up with TRBD1. This CDR3 region has 14 residues. The V gene end was trimmed by 5 bases and the J gene end by 3 bases; junction bases not matched to a gene: 7. Germline CDR1 reads LGHDT; CDR2 reads YNNKEL (reference sequence). DNA of the CDR3: TGTGCCAGCAGCTACTACCGGGACAGCTACGAGCAGTACTTC. It specifies CASSYYRDSYEQYF.

The chain employs TRBV28 and TRBJ2-3; the match to TRBD2 covers 9 bases. The CDR3 is 15 residues long. Germline-derived CDR1 and CDR2 are MDHEN and SYDVKM. The junction had 6 bases not matched to a gene; V was cut back by 4 bases and J by 4 bases. Written as DNA, the CDR3 is TGTGCCAGCAGTTCCGGCGGGGGGGGAGCAGATACGCAGTATTTT. It yields the protein CASSSGGGGADTQYF.

The rearrangement uses TRBV29-1 and TRBJ2-3, with TRBD2 as a possible D gene (7 bases). CDR1 SQVTM and CDR2 ANQGSEA come from the germline V gene. V was clipped by 4 bases and J by 5 bases, with 13 bases between them. CDR3 length equals 13 residues. The CDR3 region is CSVGGGWGDTQYF. The CDR3 coding sequence is TGCAGCGTTGGGGGGGGCTGGGGAGATACGCAGTATTTT.

Many counts were recorded for this clonotype. The chain carries TRBV5-6 and TRBJ2-1; D is undetermined. The V end lost 4 bases, the J end lost 4 bases, and 9 bases lay between the germline ends. Germline assignment: CDR1 SGHDT and CDR2 YYEEEE. This CDR3 has 13 residues. The CDR3 region has the DNA TGTGCCAGCAGCGGAGTAGTATACAATGAGCAGTTCTTC. Residues: CASSGVVYNEQFF.